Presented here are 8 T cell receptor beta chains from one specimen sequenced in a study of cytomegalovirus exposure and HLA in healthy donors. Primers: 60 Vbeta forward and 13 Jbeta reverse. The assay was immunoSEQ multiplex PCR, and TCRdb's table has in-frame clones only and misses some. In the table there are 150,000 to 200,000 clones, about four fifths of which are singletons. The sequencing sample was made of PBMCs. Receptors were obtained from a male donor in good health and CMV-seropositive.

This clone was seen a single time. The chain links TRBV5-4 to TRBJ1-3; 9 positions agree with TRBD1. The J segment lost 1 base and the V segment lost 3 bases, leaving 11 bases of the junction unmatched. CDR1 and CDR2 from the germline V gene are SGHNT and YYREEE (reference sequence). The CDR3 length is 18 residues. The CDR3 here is CASSSIQGQGASGNTIYF. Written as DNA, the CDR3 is TGTGCCAGCAGCTCAATTCAGGGACAGGGTGCATCTGGAAACACCATATATTTT.

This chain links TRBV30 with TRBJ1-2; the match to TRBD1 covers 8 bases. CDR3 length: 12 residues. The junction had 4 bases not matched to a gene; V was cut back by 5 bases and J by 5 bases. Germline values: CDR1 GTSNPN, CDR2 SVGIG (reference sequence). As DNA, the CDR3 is TGTGCCTGGGGACAGGGTACTTATGGCTACACCTTC. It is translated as CAWGQGTYGYTF.

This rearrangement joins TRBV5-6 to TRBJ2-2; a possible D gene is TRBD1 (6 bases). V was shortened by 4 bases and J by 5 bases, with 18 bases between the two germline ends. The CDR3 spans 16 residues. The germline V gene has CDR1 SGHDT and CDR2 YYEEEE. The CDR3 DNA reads TGTGCCAGCAGCCGACCGATTTCTAGGGGGACCGGGGAGCTGTTTTTT. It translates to CASSRPISRGTGELFF.

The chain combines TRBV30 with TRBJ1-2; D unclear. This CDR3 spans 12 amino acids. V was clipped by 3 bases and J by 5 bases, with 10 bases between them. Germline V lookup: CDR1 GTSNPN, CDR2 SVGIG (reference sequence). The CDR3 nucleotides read TGTGCCTGGAGATACAGTTTATATGGCTACACCTTC. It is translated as CAWRYSLYGYTF. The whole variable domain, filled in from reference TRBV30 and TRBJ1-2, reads SQTIHQWPATLVQPVGSPLSLECTVEGTSNPNLYWYRQAAGRGLQLLFYSVGIGQISSEVPQNLSASRPQDRQFILSSKKLLLSDSGFYLCAWRYSLYGYTFGSGTRLTVV.

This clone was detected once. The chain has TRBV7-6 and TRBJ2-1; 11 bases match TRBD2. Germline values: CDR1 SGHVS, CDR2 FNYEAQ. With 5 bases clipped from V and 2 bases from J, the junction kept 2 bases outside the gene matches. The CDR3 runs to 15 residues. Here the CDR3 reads CASSRLAGTYNEQFF. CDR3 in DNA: TGTGCCAGCAGCCGACTAGCGGGAACCTACAATGAGCAGTTCTTC.

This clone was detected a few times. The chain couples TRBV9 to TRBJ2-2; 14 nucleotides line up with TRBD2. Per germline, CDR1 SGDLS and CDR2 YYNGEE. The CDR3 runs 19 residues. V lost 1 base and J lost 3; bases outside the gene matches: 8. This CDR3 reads CASSVRLAGGIRDTGELFF. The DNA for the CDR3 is TGTGCCAGCAGCGTACGACTAGCGGGAGGGATTCGCGACACCGGGGAGCTGTTTTTT.

The CDR3 bases are TGTGCCAGCAGGCCCTCACTAGCGGGGGGGAGGAATGCCGGGGAGCTGTTTTTT. Protein sequence: CASRPSLAGGRNAGELFF. The chain uses TRBV7-2 and TRBJ2-2, with TRBD2 matching over 13 bases. The length of the CDR3 is 18 residues. Looked up from germline, CDR1 is SGHTA and CDR2 is FQGNSA. V lost 6 bases to trimming and J lost 6 bases; unmatched junction nucleotides: 13.

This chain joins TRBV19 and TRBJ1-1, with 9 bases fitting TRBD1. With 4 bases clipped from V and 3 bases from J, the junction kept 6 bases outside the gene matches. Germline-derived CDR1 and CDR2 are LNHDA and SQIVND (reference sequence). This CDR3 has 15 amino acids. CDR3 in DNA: TGTGCCAGTAGTACTTACAGGGGGCGGGACACTGAAGCTTTCTTT. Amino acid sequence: CASSTYRGRDTEAFF.